A selection of T cell receptor beta chains follows, all from one sample in a study of blood T cell repertoires in COVID-19. Some clones are missing from TCRdb's copy, which holds only in-frame ones; the method was immunoSEQ multiplex PCR. The repertoire consists of fewer than 250,000 clones, with around 84% occurring once and the leading ten covering about 0.93%. The sequenced sample consisted of peripheral blood. The receptors shown here come from a middle-aged man with acute or convalescent COVID-19. The CDR3 runs from the conserved cysteine through the conserved F or W. D genes are given only for firm matches. Clone size is shown for a subset of rows, as once, few, many or a class of expanded clone.

D gene: TRBD2
clone size: few
V gene: TRBV9
J gene: TRBJ2-1
CDR3 protein: CASSARGGQEFF
CDR3 DNA: TGTGCCAGCAGCGCGCGGGGGGGCCAGGAGTTCTTC

D gene: .
clone size: .
V gene: TRBV5-1
J gene: TRBJ1-1
CDR3 protein: CASSLATRMNTEAFF
CDR3 DNA: TGCGCCAGCAGCTTGGCGACACGCATGAACACTGAAGCTTTCTTT

D gene: .
clone size: .
V gene: TRBV4-1
J gene: TRBJ2-2
CDR3 protein: CASSLGAAGELFF
CDR3 DNA: TGCGCCAGCAGCCTGGGGGCGGCCGGGGAGCTGTTTTTT

D gene: .
clone size: .
V gene: TRBV7-2
J gene: TRBJ1-5
CDR3 protein: CASSPRAGSDNQPQHF
CDR3 DNA: TGTGCCAGCAGCCCACGAGCAGGCTCAGACAATCAGCCCCAGCATTTT

D gene: .
clone size: .
V gene: TRBV6-5
J gene: TRBJ1-2
CDR3 protein: CASSYSVAESYGYTF
CDR3 DNA: TGTGCCAGCAGTTACTCGGTGGCGGAGAGCTATGGCTACACCTTC

D gene: .
clone size: .
V gene: TRBV7-6
J gene: TRBJ1-4
CDR3 protein: CASSRIDSTNEKLFF
CDR3 DNA: TGTGCCAGCAGCAGGATTGACTCAACTAATGAAAAACTGTTTTTT

D gene: .
clone size: .
V gene: TRBV7-9
J gene: TRBJ1-1
CDR3 protein: CASSFELAEAFF
CDR3 DNA: TGTGCCAGCAGCTTTGAACTTGCTGAAGCTTTCTTT

D gene: .
clone size: .
V gene: TRBV3-1/TRBV3-2
J gene: TRBJ2-5
CDR3 protein: CASRATPVGTQYF
CDR3 DNA: TGTGCCAGCAGAGCTACCCCGGTCGGGACCCAGTACTTC

D gene: .
clone size: .
V gene: TRBV11-2
J gene: TRBJ1-1
CDR3 protein: CASSHGGLGEAFF
CDR3 DNA: TGTGCCAGCAGCCACGGGGGGCTAGGTGAAGCTTTCTTT

D gene: TRBD1
clone size: .
V gene: TRBV5-1
J gene: TRBJ1-6
CDR3 protein: CASSANRGGQNSPLHF
CDR3 DNA: TGCGCCAGCAGCGCCAACAGGGGGGGACAAAATTCACCCCTCCACTTT

D gene: .
clone size: .
V gene: TRBV7-9
J gene: TRBJ2-1
CDR3 protein: CASLLASEYNEQFF
CDR3 DNA: TGTGCCAGCCTCCTAGCCTCAGAGTACAATGAGCAGTTCTTC

D gene: .
clone size: .
V gene: TRBV3-1/TRBV3-2
J gene: TRBJ2-7
CDR3 protein: CASSQVGGTVPYEQYF
CDR3 DNA: TGTGCCAGCAGCCAAGTGGGCGGGACAGTTCCCTACGAGCAGTACTTC

D gene: .
clone size: once
V gene: TRBV14
J gene: TRBJ1-1
CDR3 protein: CASSQITGNTEAFF
CDR3 DNA: TGTGCCAGCAGCCAAATTACAGGAAACACTGAAGCTTTCTTT

D gene: TRBD1
clone size: .
V gene: TRBV5-8
J gene: TRBJ1-3
CDR3 protein: CASSFTGGSGNTIYF
CDR3 DNA: TGTGCCAGCAGCTTTACAGGGGGGTCTGGAAACACCATATATTTT